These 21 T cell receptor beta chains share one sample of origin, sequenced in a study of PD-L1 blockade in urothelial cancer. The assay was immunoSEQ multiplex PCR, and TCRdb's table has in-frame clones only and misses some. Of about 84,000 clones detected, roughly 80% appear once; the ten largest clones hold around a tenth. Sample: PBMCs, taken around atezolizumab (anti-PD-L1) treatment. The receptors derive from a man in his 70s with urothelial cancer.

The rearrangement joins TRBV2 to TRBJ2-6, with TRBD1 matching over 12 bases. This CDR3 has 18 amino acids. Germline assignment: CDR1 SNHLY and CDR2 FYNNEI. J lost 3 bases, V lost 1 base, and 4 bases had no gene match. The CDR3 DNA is TGTGCCAGCAGTGAAGAGGGACAGGGGGCTTTTGGGGCCAACGTCCTGACTTTC. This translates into CASSEEGQGAFGANVLTF.

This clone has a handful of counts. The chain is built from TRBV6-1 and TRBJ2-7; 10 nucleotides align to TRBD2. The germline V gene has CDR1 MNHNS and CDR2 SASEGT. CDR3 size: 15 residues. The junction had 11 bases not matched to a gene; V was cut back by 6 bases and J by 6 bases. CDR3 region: CASRESGRASGEQYF. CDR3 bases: TGTGCCAGCAGAGAGAGCGGGAGGGCCTCGGGCGAGCAGTACTTC.

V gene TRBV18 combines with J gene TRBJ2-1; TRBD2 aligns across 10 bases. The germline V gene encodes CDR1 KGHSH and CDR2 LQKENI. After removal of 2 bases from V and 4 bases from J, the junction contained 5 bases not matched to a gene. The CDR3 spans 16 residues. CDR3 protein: CASSPKLAGLYNEQFF. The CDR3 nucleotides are TGTGCCAGCTCACCAAAACTAGCGGGGTTGTACAATGAGCAGTTCTTC.

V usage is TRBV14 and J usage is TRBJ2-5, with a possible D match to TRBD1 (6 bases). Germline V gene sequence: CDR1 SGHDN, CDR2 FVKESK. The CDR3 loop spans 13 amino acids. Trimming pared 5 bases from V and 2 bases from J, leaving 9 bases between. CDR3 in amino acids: CASSGQGQETQYF. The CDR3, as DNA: TGTGCCAGCAGCGGGCAGGGGCAAGAGACCCAGTACTTC.

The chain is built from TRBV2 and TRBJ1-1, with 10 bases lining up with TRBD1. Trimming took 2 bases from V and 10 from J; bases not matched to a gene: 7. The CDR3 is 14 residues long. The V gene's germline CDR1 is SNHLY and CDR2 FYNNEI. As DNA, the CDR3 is TGTGCCAGCAGTGAAAGGAGACAGGGGGCCGGAGCTTTCTTT. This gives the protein CASSERRQGAGAFF.

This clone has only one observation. DNA of the CDR3: TGTGCCAGCAGTTACGACACCACTGAAGCTTTCTTT. Protein sequence: CASSYDTTEAFF. The V call is TRBV6-5, the J call TRBJ1-1; D call uncertain. The CDR3 runs to 12 residues. Trimming cost V 2 bases and J 4 bases, with 5 bases left between them. CDR1 MNHEY and CDR2 SVGAGI come from the germline V gene.

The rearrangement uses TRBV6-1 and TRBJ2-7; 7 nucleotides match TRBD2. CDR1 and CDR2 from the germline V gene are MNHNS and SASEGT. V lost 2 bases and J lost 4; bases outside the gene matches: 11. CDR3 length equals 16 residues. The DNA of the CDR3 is TGTGCCAGCAGTGAAAACTCCCCGGGGGGAGGATACGAGCAGTACTTC. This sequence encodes CASSENSPGGGYEQYF.

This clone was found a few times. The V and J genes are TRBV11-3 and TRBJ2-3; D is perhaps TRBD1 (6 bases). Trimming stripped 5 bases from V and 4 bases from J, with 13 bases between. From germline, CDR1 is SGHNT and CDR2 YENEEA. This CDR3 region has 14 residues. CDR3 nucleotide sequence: TGTGCCAGCAGCCCAGAACAGGGTTCAGATACGCAGTATTTT. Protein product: CASSPEQGSDTQYF.

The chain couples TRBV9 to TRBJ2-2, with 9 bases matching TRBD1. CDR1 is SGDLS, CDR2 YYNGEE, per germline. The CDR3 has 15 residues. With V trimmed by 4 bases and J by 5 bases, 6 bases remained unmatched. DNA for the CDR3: TGTGCCAGCAGCCCTCGGGACAGGGCAACCGGGGAGCTGTTTTTT. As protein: CASSPRDRATGELFF. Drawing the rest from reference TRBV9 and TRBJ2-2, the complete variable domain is DSGVTQTPKHLITATGQRVTLRCSPRSGDLSVYWYQQSLDQGLQFLIQYYNGEERAKGNILERFSAQQFPDLHSELNLSSLELGDSALYFCASSPRDRATGELFFGEGSRLTVL.

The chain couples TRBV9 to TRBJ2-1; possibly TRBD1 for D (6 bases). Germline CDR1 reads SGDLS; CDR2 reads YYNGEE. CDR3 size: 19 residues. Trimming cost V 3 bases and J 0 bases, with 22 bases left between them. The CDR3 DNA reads TGTGCCAGCAGCGACCGGGACACGGCTTATCCGAGCTCCTACAATGAGCAGTTCTTC. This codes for CASSDRDTAYPSSYNEQFF.

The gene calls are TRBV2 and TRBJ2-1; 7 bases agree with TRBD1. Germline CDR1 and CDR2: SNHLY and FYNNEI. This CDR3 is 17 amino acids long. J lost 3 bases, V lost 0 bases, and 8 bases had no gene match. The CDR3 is CASSEAQMGTVYNEQFF. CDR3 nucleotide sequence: TGTGCCAGCAGTGAAGCCCAAATGGGGACAGTCTACAATGAGCAGTTCTTC. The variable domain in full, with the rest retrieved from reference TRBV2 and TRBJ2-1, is EPEVTQTPSHQVTQMGQEVILRCVPISNHLYFYWYRQILGQKVEFLVSFYNNEISEKSEIFDDQFSVERPDGSNFTLKIRSTKLEDSAMYFCASSEAQMGTVYNEQFFGPGTRLTVL.

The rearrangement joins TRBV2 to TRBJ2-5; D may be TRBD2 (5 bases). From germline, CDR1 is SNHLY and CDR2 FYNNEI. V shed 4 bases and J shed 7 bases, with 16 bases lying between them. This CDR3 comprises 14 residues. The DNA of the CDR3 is TGTGCCAGCAGTGCGGAAACGAGGGAAGGGACCCAGTACTTC. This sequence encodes CASSAETREGTQYF.

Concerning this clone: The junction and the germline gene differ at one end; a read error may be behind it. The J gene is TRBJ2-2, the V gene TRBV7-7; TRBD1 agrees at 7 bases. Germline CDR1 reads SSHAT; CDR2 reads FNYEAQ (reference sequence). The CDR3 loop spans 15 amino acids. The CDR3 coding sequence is TGTGCTAGCAGCTGGGGGACAGACTCCACCGGGGAGCTGTTTTTT. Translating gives CASSWGTDSTGELFF.

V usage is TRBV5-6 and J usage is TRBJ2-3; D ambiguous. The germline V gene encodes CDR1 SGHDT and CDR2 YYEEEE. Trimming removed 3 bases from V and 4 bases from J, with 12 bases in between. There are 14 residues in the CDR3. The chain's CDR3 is CASSSLVLADTQYF. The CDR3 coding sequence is TGTGCCAGCAGCTCATTAGTTTTGGCAGATACGCAGTATTTT.

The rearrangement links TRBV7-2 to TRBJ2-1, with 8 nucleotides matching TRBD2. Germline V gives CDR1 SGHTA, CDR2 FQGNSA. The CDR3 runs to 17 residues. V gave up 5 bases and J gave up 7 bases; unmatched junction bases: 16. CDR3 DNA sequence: TGTGCCAGCAGCCCCTTTCCAAGGACTAGCTTGAGGAATGAGCAGTTCTTC. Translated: CASSPFPRTSLRNEQFF.

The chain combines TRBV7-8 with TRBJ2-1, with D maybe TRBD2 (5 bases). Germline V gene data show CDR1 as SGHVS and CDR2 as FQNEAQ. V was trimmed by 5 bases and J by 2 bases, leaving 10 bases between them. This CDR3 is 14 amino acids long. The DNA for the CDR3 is TGTGCCAGCAGCCCAGCGGTAACCTACAATGAGCAGTTCTTC. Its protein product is CASSPAVTYNEQFF.

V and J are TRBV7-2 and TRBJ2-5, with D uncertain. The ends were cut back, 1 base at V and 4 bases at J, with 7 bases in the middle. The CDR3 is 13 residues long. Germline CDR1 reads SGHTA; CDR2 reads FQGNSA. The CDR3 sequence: CASSLGSRETQYF. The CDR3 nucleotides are TGTGCCAGCAGCTTAGGTTCGCGAGAGACCCAGTACTTC.

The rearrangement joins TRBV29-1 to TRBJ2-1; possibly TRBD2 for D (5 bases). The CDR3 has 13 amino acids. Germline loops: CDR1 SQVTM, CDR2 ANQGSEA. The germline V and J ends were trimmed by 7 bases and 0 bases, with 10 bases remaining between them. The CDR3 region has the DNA TGCAGCGCTCCGACTACCTCCTACAATGAGCAGTTCTTC. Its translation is CSAPTTSYNEQFF.

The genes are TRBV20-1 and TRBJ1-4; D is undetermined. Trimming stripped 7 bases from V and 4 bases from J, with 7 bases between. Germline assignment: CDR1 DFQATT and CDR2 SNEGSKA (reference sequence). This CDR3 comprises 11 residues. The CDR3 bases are TGCAGTGTGCGGGGTAATGAAAAACTGTTTTTT. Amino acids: CSVRGNEKLFF.

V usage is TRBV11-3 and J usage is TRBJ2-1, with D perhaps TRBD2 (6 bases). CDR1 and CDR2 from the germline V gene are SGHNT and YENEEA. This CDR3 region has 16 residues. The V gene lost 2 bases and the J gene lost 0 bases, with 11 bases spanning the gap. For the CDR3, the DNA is TGTGCCAGCAGCTTAATGGGCGGGAACTCCTACAATGAGCAGTTCTTC. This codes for CASSLMGGNSYNEQFF.

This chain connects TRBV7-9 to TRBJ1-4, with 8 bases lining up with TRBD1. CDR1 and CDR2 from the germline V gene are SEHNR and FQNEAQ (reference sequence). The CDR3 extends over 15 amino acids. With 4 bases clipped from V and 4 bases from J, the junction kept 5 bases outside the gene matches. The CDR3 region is CASSYGTGGNEKLFF. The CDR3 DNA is TGTGCCAGCAGCTACGGGACAGGTGGTAATGAAAAACTGTTTTTT.